The 21 T cell receptor beta chains below come from one sample, sequenced in a study of early T cells in non-severe SARS-CoV-2 infection. Each CDR3 protein gets one entry after TCRdb re-called the 5' RACE reads with MiXCR. This repertoire shows some 60,000 distinct CDR3 sequences, 8% to 10% found once; its top ten account for 8.6%. Sequenced: whole blood. These receptors were collected from an adult who was a healthcare worker with PCR-confirmed SARS-CoV-2 infection or an uninfected control (not recorded which).

This chain uses TRBV5-8 with TRBJ2-3, with 9 bases identical to TRBD2. Germline assignment: CDR1 SGHTS and CDR2 YDEGEE. The CDR3 length is 14 residues. Losses at the gene ends were 6 bases for V and 4 bases for J; bases not matched to a gene: 6. In nucleotides, the CDR3 is TGTGCCAGCACCATAGCGGGAGTGGCAGATACGCAGTATTTT. Translation gives CASTIAGVADTQYF.

This chain connects TRBV5-1 to TRBJ2-7, with D tentatively TRBD2 (6 bases). The CDR3 spans 12 residues. CDR1 and CDR2 from the germline V gene are SGHRS and YFSETQ. The germline V and J ends were trimmed by 3 bases and 6 bases, with 10 bases remaining between them. The CDR3, as DNA: TGCGCCAGCAGCTGGGAGGAGGGCGAGCAGTACTTC. Its translation: CASSWEEGEQYF. The full variable domain, its missing parts supplied by reference TRBV5-1 and TRBJ2-7, is KAGVTQTPRYLIKTRGQQVTLSCSPISGHRSVSWYQQTPGQGLQFLFEYFSETQRNKGNFPGRFSGRQFSNSRSEMNVSTLELGDSALYLCASSWEEGEQYFGPGTRLTVT.

This clonotype was detected many times. V and J are TRBV27 and TRBJ1-2; maybe TRBD1 (5 bases). The CDR3 runs to 16 residues. V lost 6 bases and J 2 bases, leaving 19 bases between the germline ends. Germline V gene lookup returns CDR1 MNHEY and CDR2 SMNVEV (reference sequence). The CDR3 protein is CASSSLFQGRNYGYTF. The CDR3 nucleotides read TGTGCCAGCAGCTCCCTTTTTCAGGGTAGGAACTATGGCTACACCTTC.

This clonotype was counted ten times or more. V usage is TRBV2 and J usage is TRBJ1-2; 7 nucleotides match TRBD1. The CDR3 covers 14 residues. Germline CDR1 reads SNHLY; CDR2 reads FYNNEI. Unmatched junction bases numbered 9, after V lost 10 bases and J lost 1 base. CDR3 in amino acids: CATTQGDLNYGYTF. In nucleotides, the CDR3 is TGTGCCACCACCCAGGGGGACCTTAACTATGGCTACACCTTC.

The V gene is TRBV7-9, the J gene TRBJ2-7, with 10 bases that match TRBD2. Germline CDR1 SEHNR, CDR2 FQNEAQ (reference sequence). The CDR3 has 14 amino acids. Trimming removed 5 bases from V and 7 bases from J; junction bases left unmatched: 8. CDR3 in DNA: TGTGCCAGCAGCCTTACTAGCGGGACGGGGGAGCAGTACTTC. Translating it yields CASSLTSGTGEQYF. The whole variable domain, remainder taken from reference TRBV7-9 and TRBJ2-7, is DTGVSQNPRHKITKRGQNVTFRCDPISEHNRLYWYRQTLGQGPEFLTYFQNEAQLEKSRLLSDRFSAERPKGSFSTLEIQRTEQGDSAMYLCASSLTSGTGEQYFGPGTRLTVT.

In its sample, this clonotype was seen many times. The rearrangement uses TRBV29-1 and TRBJ1-1, with D unclear. CDR1 SQVTM and CDR2 ANQGSEA come from the germline V gene. The CDR3 covers 11 residues. V lost 7 bases, J lost 6 bases, and 12 bases lay in between. CDR3 sequence (DNA): TGCAGCGCGGTCCCGTCCGCTGAAGCTTTCTTT. Translated: CSAVPSAEAFF.

At least ten counts were recorded for this clonotype. The chain employs TRBV7-9 and TRBJ2-2; D might be TRBD1 (5 bases). The CDR3 totals 14 residues. Germline loops: CDR1 SEHNR, CDR2 FQNEAQ (reference sequence). Between the trimmed V and J ends, which lost 1 base and 4 bases, there was a span of 7 bases. The CDR3 protein is CASSLGGGTGELFF. In nucleotides, the CDR3 is TGTGCCAGCAGCTTAGGGGGCGGCACCGGGGAGCTGTTTTTT.

This clonotype was counted ten times or more. The chain combines TRBV30 with TRBJ1-1; D is ambiguous. CDR1 is GTSNPN and CDR2 is SVGIG in the germline V gene (reference sequence). This CDR3 contains 13 residues. Between the trimmed V and J ends, which lost 5 bases and 1 base, there was a span of 11 bases. CDR3 region: CAWGYGRNTEAFF. The CDR3 nucleotides read TGTGCCTGGGGGTACGGGAGGAACACTGAAGCTTTCTTT.

This clonotype has just a few counts. The chain links TRBV29-1 to TRBJ2-5; D not resolved. The germline V and J ends were trimmed by 1 base and 2 bases, with 11 bases remaining between them. Germline CDR1 is SQVTM and CDR2 is ANQGSEA. The CDR3 runs 14 residues. CDR3 sequence reads: CSVEGSHLQETQYF. CDR3 bases: TGCAGCGTTGAAGGGTCGCATCTTCAAGAGACCCAGTACTTC.

The chain links TRBV29-1 to TRBJ1-2; 8 bases are a match to TRBD1. The CDR3 extends over 13 amino acids. The germline gives CDR1 SQVTM, CDR2 ANQGSEA. Unmatched junction bases numbered 4, after V lost 3 bases and J lost 4 bases. The CDR3, as DNA: TGCAGCGTTGAGGCAGGGGGCCCCTATGGCTACACCTTC. It specifies CSVEAGGPYGYTF.

This clonotype showed up just a few times. The J gene is TRBJ2-2, the V gene TRBV3-2; the DNA was not compared with TRBD1, the D call given in the table. TRBV3-2 is deemed a pseudogene. CDR3 length equals 14 residues. This CDR3 reads CASTPMDGPGELFF. In DNA, the CDR3 is TGTGCCAGCACCCCCATGGACGGGCCCGGGGAGCTGTTTTTT.

This clonotype was picked up a small number of times. The chain combines TRBV7-9 with TRBJ2-5; D not certain. The CDR3 sequence is 14 residues long. Germline-derived CDR1 and CDR2 are SEHNR and FQNEAQ (reference sequence). Trimming took 1 base from V and 2 from J, leaving 8 bases between them. Here the CDR3 DNA reads TGTGCCAGCAGCTTAGATCTAGGACAAGAGACCCAGTACTTC. This encodes CASSLDLGQETQYF.

This clonotype was detected ten times or more. This chain uses TRBV5-6 with TRBJ2-4, with 8 bases that match TRBD1. The CDR3 length is 14 residues. With 5 bases clipped from V and 4 bases from J, the junction kept 5 bases outside the gene matches. The germline gives CDR1 SGHDT, CDR2 YYEEEE. CDR3 nucleotides: TGTGCCAGCAGGGGATGGACAGGGAAAAACATTCAGTACTTC. Residues: CASRGWTGKNIQYF.

This clonotype was seen many times. This chain joins TRBV7-9 and TRBJ1-4, with D uncertain. Germline V gene lookup returns CDR1 SEHNR and CDR2 FQNEAQ (reference sequence). V was trimmed by 0 bases and J by 4 bases, leaving 15 bases between them. The CDR3 has 17 residues. CDR3 protein: CASSLAPVWQLNEKLFF. CDR3 DNA: TGTGCCAGCAGCTTAGCCCCTGTGTGGCAGCTTAATGAAAAACTGTTTTTT.

The rearrangement uses TRBV12-3 or TRBV12-4 and TRBJ1-5, with no clear D. Trimming cost V 6 bases and J 3 bases, with 12 bases left between them. The CDR3 covers 14 residues. The CDR3 region is CASSLKEYNQPQHF. The CDR3 coding sequence is TGTGCCAGCAGCCTCAAGGAATACAATCAGCCCCAGCATTTT.

This clonotype came up a few times. The V call is TRBV7-9, the J call TRBJ1-2; D perhaps matches TRBD1 (6 bases). The CDR3 sequence is 13 residues long. V lost 4 bases and J 8 bases, leaving 14 bases between the germline ends. CDR1 and CDR2 (germline): SEHNR, FQNEAQ (reference sequence). This CDR3 reads CASSSRGWGGYTF. The CDR3, as DNA: TGTGCCAGCAGCTCCAGGGGATGGGGAGGCTACACCTTC.

This clonotype was counted at least ten times. This rearrangement joins TRBV19 to TRBJ2-3; 7 positions match TRBD2. With V trimmed by 9 bases and J by 3 bases, 15 bases remained unmatched. The germline V gene has CDR1 LNHDA and CDR2 SQIVND (reference sequence). CDR3 length equals 16 residues. As DNA, the CDR3 is TGTGCCAGCCGATCCTCCGCGGGAGAAGTAACAGATACGCAGTATTTT. As protein: CASRSSAGEVTDTQYF.

V usage is TRBV19 and J usage is TRBJ2-3; D remains ambiguous. V was trimmed by 2 bases and J by 2 bases, leaving 5 bases between them. CDR1 LNHDA and CDR2 SQIVND come from the germline V gene (reference sequence). The CDR3 length is 13 residues. CDR3 in amino acids: CASSILVTDTQYF. The CDR3 bases are TGTGCCAGTAGTATATTGGTCACAGATACGCAGTATTTT.

This clonotype was recorded at least ten times. The V and J genes are TRBV29-1 and TRBJ2-5, with a weak D call TRBD2 (6 bases). This CDR3 is built from 13 residues. V dropped 6 bases and J dropped 3 bases, with 14 bases sitting between them. Per germline, CDR1 SQVTM and CDR2 ANQGSEA. This CDR3 is CSVEGTQKETQYF. The CDR3 DNA sequence: TGCAGCGTGGAGGGGACTCAAAAAGAGACCCAGTACTTC.

This clonotype was observed many times. V gene TRBV12-3 or TRBV12-4 combines with J gene TRBJ1-1; 9 nucleotides agree with TRBD1. This CDR3 region has 15 residues. Unmatched junction bases numbered 8, after V lost 6 bases and J lost 3 bases. The CDR3 loop is CASRPTGGLYTEAFF. The CDR3 DNA follows: TGTGCCAGCAGACCCACAGGGGGCCTATACACTGAAGCTTTCTTT.

This clonotype was recorded many times. V gene TRBV9 combines with J gene TRBJ2-2; D is possibly TRBD1 (6 bases). Trimming shortened V by 3 bases and J by 1 base, and 10 bases separated the two germline ends. CDR3 length equals 15 residues. Germline V lookup: CDR1 SGDLS, CDR2 YYNGEE. CDR3 sequence reads: CASSEWTENTGELFF. The DNA for the CDR3 is TGTGCCAGCAGCGAATGGACAGAGAACACCGGGGAGCTGTTTTTT.